These 18 T cell receptor beta chains came from one sample sequenced in a study of blood T cell repertoires in COVID-19. Profiling relied on immunoSEQ multiplex PCR, and the TCRdb table lists in-frame clones only, not all of them. Counted here are fewer than 65,000 clones, about 85% occurring once; the ten biggest clones make up around 9.1%. The specimen sequenced was peripheral blood. These receptors were collected from a human donor with acute or convalescent COVID-19. The donor label of this sample is uncertain.

The rearrangement joins TRBV29-1 to TRBJ2-7; D perhaps matches TRBD2 (5 bases). This CDR3 contains 13 residues. Germline CDR1 reads SQVTM; CDR2 reads ANQGSEA. The V end lost 6 bases, the J end lost 7 bases, and 19 bases lay between the germline ends. This CDR3 is CSVAPSGSYEQYF. The CDR3 nucleotides are TGCAGCGTCGCTCCGAGCGGATCGTATGAGCAGTACTTC.

The chain recombines TRBV4-1 with TRBJ1-2; D is unclear. Between the trimmed V and J ends, which lost 0 bases and 4 bases, there was a span of 15 bases. The CDR3 has 16 residues. Germline CDR1 is MGHRA and CDR2 is YSYEKL. CDR3 nucleotides: TGCGCCAGCAGCCAAGATTGGTCGGGGAGTCCCTATGGCTACACCTTC. Translation: CASSQDWSGSPYGYTF.

The CDR3 DNA reads TGTGCCAGCAGCCCCGACGGGGGGCGGAAAGACACTGAAGCTTTCTTT. Its translation: CASSPDGGRKDTEAFF. This rearrangement joins TRBV11-2 to TRBJ1-1; a weak D match, TRBD1 (6 bases). The germline V and J ends were trimmed by 5 bases and 3 bases, with 19 bases remaining between them. Per germline, CDR1 SGHAT and CDR2 FQNNGV. The CDR3 covers 16 residues.

This sequence joins TRBV5-6 and TRBJ2-7; D possibly corresponds to TRBD2 (6 bases). The CDR3 loop spans 16 amino acids. CDR1 SGHDT and CDR2 YYEEEE come from the germline V gene. The V and J ends lost 4 bases and 3 bases respectively, with 20 bases between them. The CDR3 bases are TGTGCCAGCAGCCCGGGGGTTGGGGTTACCTTCTACGAGCAGTACTTC. Translating gives CASSPGVGVTFYEQYF.

The chain is built from TRBV25-1 and TRBJ1-2; no firm D call. V gave up 2 bases and J gave up 0 bases, with 10 bases separating them. The CDR3 consists of 15 residues. From germline, CDR1 is MGHDK and CDR2 SYGVNS. CDR3 sequence: CASSEGRFANYGYTF. Here the CDR3 DNA reads TGTGCCAGCAGTGAAGGCAGATTTGCTAACTATGGCTACACCTTC.

This clone was seen a few times. V is TRBV28 and J is TRBJ1-5; 7 bases align to TRBD1. V gave up 4 bases and J gave up 6 bases; unmatched junction bases: 0. The CDR3 is 12 residues long. Germline lookup yields CDR1 MDHEN and CDR2 SYDVKM. CDR3 region: CASSSGGQPQHF. The CDR3 coding sequence is TGTGCCAGCAGTTCAGGGGGTCAGCCCCAGCATTTT.

The gene calls are TRBV6-5 and TRBJ2-5; D gene uncertain. This CDR3 region has 14 residues. CDR1 is MNHEY, CDR2 SVGAGI, per germline. V was shortened by 8 bases and J by 4 bases, with 17 bases between the two germline ends. CDR3 bases: TGTGCCAGCGGCCCGACTCGCTCGGGAGAGACCCAGTACTTC. It specifies CASGPTRSGETQYF.

This clone was seen once. The chain combines TRBV28 with TRBJ1-1, with D possibly being TRBD1 (6 bases). CDR1 is MDHEN and CDR2 is SYDVKM in the germline V gene. The CDR3 covers 14 residues. V was pared by 3 bases and J by 0 bases, with 8 bases between. CDR3 DNA sequence: TGTGCCAGCAGTTTGTACAGGGTGAACACTGAAGCTTTCTTT. This codes for CASSLYRVNTEAFF.

This clone appeared a few times. This chain uses TRBV6-5 with TRBJ1-5; 7 bases fit TRBD1. The V and J ends lost 8 bases and 0 bases, in that order; junction bases with no gene match: 7. From germline, CDR1 is MNHEY and CDR2 SVGAGI. This CDR3 region has 15 residues. The CDR3 region has the DNA TGTGCCAGCCGCAGACAGGGCTATAGCAATCAGCCCCAGCATTTT. Its protein is CASRRQGYSNQPQHF.

The chain joins TRBV18 to TRBJ1-6; TRBD1 agrees at 7 bases. Unmatched junction bases numbered 4, after V lost 2 bases and J lost 0 bases. Germline lookup yields CDR1 KGHSH and CDR2 LQKENI. CDR3 length equals 17 residues. The CDR3 DNA is TGTGCCAGCTCACCAATACAGGGGAGCTCCTATAATTCACCCCTCCACTTT. Residues: CASSPIQGSSYNSPLHF.

This sequence joins TRBV5-8 and TRBJ2-3; TRBD2 agrees at 8 bases. This CDR3 is 16 amino acids long. V gave up 1 base and J gave up 0 bases; unmatched junction bases: 4. The germline CDR1 and CDR2 sequences are SGHTS and YDEGEE. This chain's CDR3 is CASSLWAGGSTDTQYF. For the CDR3, the DNA is TGTGCCAGCAGCTTGTGGGCGGGAGGAAGCACAGATACGCAGTATTTT.

The rearrangement uses TRBV28 and TRBJ1-1; the D is unclear. This CDR3 spans 14 amino acids. Germline V gene data show CDR1 as MDHEN and CDR2 as SYDVKM. The V end was cut by 8 bases, the J end by 2 bases, with 15 bases between. CDR3 bases: TGTGCCAGCGTGCCTTCTCAGGCTAACACTGAAGCTTTCTTT. Encoded protein: CASVPSQANTEAFF.

V and J are TRBV18 and TRBJ2-7; the match to TRBD1 covers 11 bases. This CDR3 has 14 amino acids. Germline V gene sequence: CDR1 KGHSH, CDR2 LQKENI. V lost 3 bases to trimming and J lost 3 bases; unmatched junction nucleotides: 1. The CDR3 loop is CASSPDRGHYEQYF. The CDR3 DNA sequence: TGTGCCAGCTCACCGGACAGGGGGCACTACGAGCAGTACTTC.

The chain recombines TRBV2 with TRBJ1-5; no clear D. The CDR3 contains 18 residues. Germline values: CDR1 SNHLY, CDR2 FYNNEI. The V gene lost 6 bases and the J gene lost 1 base, with 22 bases spanning the gap. The chain's CDR3 is CASRSGRQLSSSNQPQHF. DNA for the CDR3: TGTGCCAGCAGAAGCGGAAGGCAGCTCTCAAGCAGCAATCAGCCCCAGCATTTT.

This rearrangement joins TRBV15 to TRBJ2-2; possible D gene TRBD1, 6 bases. This CDR3 comprises 17 residues. Germline V gives CDR1 LNHNV, CDR2 YYDKDF (reference sequence). Trimming pared 0 bases from V and 7 bases from J, leaving 18 bases between. Here the CDR3 DNA reads TGTGCCACCAGCAGAGATGTAACAGGGCTGATAGGCGGGGAGCTGTTTTTT. Amino acid sequence: CATSRDVTGLIGGELFF.

The V call is TRBV19, the J call TRBJ2-3; the D gene is possibly TRBD2 (6 bases). In germline, CDR1 is LNHDA, CDR2 SQIVND (reference sequence). The CDR3 has 12 amino acids. Between the trimmed V and J ends, which lost 6 bases and 5 bases, there was a span of 9 bases. CDR3 region: CASRAGGDTQYF. The CDR3 DNA is TGTGCCAGTAGGGCCGGGGGAGATACGCAGTATTTT.

J is TRBJ2-6 and V is TRBV5-8; D gene uncertain. The CDR3 is made up of 15 amino acids. Trimming pared 4 bases from V and 1 base from J, leaving 9 bases between. In germline, CDR1 is SGHTS, CDR2 YDEGEE. The CDR3 DNA is TGTGCCAGCAGCCCCGGGTGGTCTGGGGCCAACGTCCTGACTTTC. It is translated as CASSPGWSGANVLTF.

The chain employs TRBV15 and TRBJ2-2; 10 nucleotides align to TRBD1. The germline V gene has CDR1 LNHNV and CDR2 YYDKDF (reference sequence). This CDR3 has 14 amino acids. Trimming removed 4 bases from V and 7 bases from J; junction bases left unmatched: 3. CDR3 amino acids: CATSKDRGFGELFF. The CDR3 nucleotides read TGTGCCACCAGCAAGGACAGGGGGTTCGGGGAGCTGTTTTTT.